The next 28 T cell receptor beta chains were all read from a single sample in a study of control samples from healthy donors and cancer patients. Some clones are missing from TCRdb's copy, which holds only in-frame ones; the method was immunoSEQ multiplex PCR. This sample has about 92,000 clones, with around 82% found just once. Sequencing was carried out using blood. Source of these receptors: an older woman in good health.

The chain carries TRBV28 and TRBJ2-1; TRBD1 might be the D (5 bases). The ends were cut back, 3 bases at V and 13 bases at J, with 13 bases in the middle. Germline V gene data show CDR1 as MDHEN and CDR2 as SYDVKM. The CDR3 contains 12 residues. The CDR3 loop reads CASSFLLTAQFF. The CDR3 DNA follows: TGTGCCAGCAGTTTTCTCCTGACAGCCCAGTTCTTC.

This sequence joins TRBV29-1 and TRBJ1-2, with D uncertain. The CDR3 extends over 13 amino acids. V was trimmed by 7 bases and J by 8 bases, leaving 20 bases between them. Germline values: CDR1 SQVTM, CDR2 ANQGSEA. The CDR3 sequence: CSATTTALEGYTF. Written as DNA, the CDR3 is TGCAGCGCAACAACCACGGCGCTTGAAGGCTACACCTTC.

The V call is TRBV27, the J call TRBJ2-1; 7 bases match TRBD1. The CDR3 is 15 residues long. The germline CDR1 and CDR2 sequences are MNHEY and SMNVEV (reference sequence). J gave up 4 bases and V 2 bases, and 5 bases lay outside the gene matches. The CDR3 DNA sequence: TGTGCCAGCAGTTTAAGGGGGCCCCCTTACAATGAGCAGTTCTTC. Translated: CASSLRGPPYNEQFF.

V usage is TRBV27 and J usage is TRBJ1-6; 7 nucleotides agree with TRBD1. V lost 1 base, J lost 4 bases, and 4 bases stayed unmatched. This CDR3 is 16 amino acids long. Germline loops: CDR1 MNHEY, CDR2 SMNVEV (reference sequence). The CDR3 DNA reads TGTGCCAGCAGTTTATGGGGGACAGATTATAATTCACCCCTCCACTTT. Its protein product is CASSLWGTDYNSPLHF.

The V gene is TRBV5-4, the J gene TRBJ1-2, with 8 bases that match TRBD1. The CDR3 length is 14 residues. Unmatched junction bases numbered 10, after V lost 5 bases and J lost 7 bases. From germline, CDR1 is SGHNT and CDR2 YYREEE (reference sequence). CDR3 coding DNA: TGTGCCAGCAGGACCTATCAGGGGGCTGGTGGCTACACCTTC. Translated, it gives CASRTYQGAGGYTF.

The chain couples TRBV6-2 or TRBV6-3 to TRBJ2-3, with 10 positions matching TRBD2. The CDR3 is made up of 15 amino acids. V shed 4 bases, J shed 2 bases, and the junction held 3 bases outside the gene matches. Germline V CDR1 and CDR2: MNHEY, SVGEGT. CDR3 nucleotides: TGTGCCAGCAGTTCAGCGGGGGGGTTCACAGATACGCAGTATTTT. Its protein is CASSSAGGFTDTQYF.

This chain links TRBV10-1 with TRBJ2-7; D tentatively reads TRBD1 or TRBD2 (5 bases each). Germline V gene sequence: CDR1 WNHNN, CDR2 SYGVQD (reference sequence). The CDR3 contains 12 residues. V dropped 4 bases and J dropped 7 bases, with 11 bases sitting between them. CDR3 loop: CASSAGTGEQYF. DNA of the CDR3: TGCGCCAGCAGTGCGGGGACGGGGGAGCAGTACTTC.

The rearrangement links TRBV5-4 to TRBJ2-7; D gene unclear. Germline V gives CDR1 SGHNT, CDR2 YYREEE (reference sequence). This CDR3 has 13 residues. V shed 0 bases and J shed 3 bases, with 7 bases lying between them. CDR3 residues: CASSLDSGYEQYF. The CDR3 DNA reads TGTGCCAGCAGCTTGGACTCAGGCTACGAGCAGTACTTC.

The sample holds one count of this clone. The chain uses TRBV5-1 and TRBJ2-7, with a possible D match to TRBD1 (6 bases). This CDR3 spans 16 amino acids. V was trimmed by 0 bases and J by 2 bases, leaving 15 bases between them. Looked up from germline, CDR1 is SGHRS and CDR2 is YFSETQ. In DNA form, the CDR3 reads TGCGCCAGCAGCTTGGAGGGACACAGCCCCACCTACGAGCAGTACTTC. This gives the protein CASSLEGHSPTYEQYF.

This clone has more than one count but fewer than ten. V usage is TRBV11-2 and J usage is TRBJ2-1; 7 bases line up with TRBD2. V lost 8 bases, J lost 8 bases, and 6 bases stayed unmatched. The CDR3 has 12 residues. The germline V gene has CDR1 SGHAT and CDR2 FQNNGV. The CDR3 region has the DNA TGTGCCAGCCGGGGACTATTCGATGAGCAGTTCTTC. Translating gives CASRGLFDEQFF.

The V and J genes are TRBV18 and TRBJ1-4; 7 bases agree with TRBD1. The trim removed 4 bases at V and 6 bases at J, leaving 8 bases unmatched. Germline V gene sequence: CDR1 KGHSH, CDR2 LQKENI. The CDR3 spans 15 residues. The CDR3, as DNA: TGTGCCAGCTCACGGAACCGGGACAGCTATGAAAAACTGTTTTTT. It codes for CASSRNRDSYEKLFF.

This chain joins TRBV1 and TRBJ2-3; the table's D call TRBD2 went unverified against the DNA. TRBV1 is described as a pseudogene. This CDR3 contains 14 residues. The CDR3 region has the DNA TGCACCAGCAGCCAAGATCTAGCCACAGATACGCAGTATTTT. Translating gives CTSSQDLATDTQYF.

This rearrangement joins TRBV7-2 to TRBJ1-1, with D possibly being TRBD1 (5 bases). This CDR3 is built from 17 residues. Trimming removed 6 bases from V and 1 base from J, with 21 bases in between. The V gene's germline CDR1 is SGHTA and CDR2 FQGNSA. CDR3 nucleotide sequence: TGTGCCAGCAGTTCAAGGTCCGGGATCGGGGCGAACACTGAAGCTTTCTTT. Protein: CASSSRSGIGANTEAFF. Looking up the rest from reference TRBV7-2 and TRBJ1-1 gives the full variable domain: GAGVSQSPSNKVTEKGKDVELRCDPISGHTALYWYRQSLGQGLEFLIYFQGNSAPDKSGLPSDRFSAERTGGSVSTLTIQRTQQEDSAVYLCASSSRSGIGANTEAFFGQGTRLTVV.

The chain is built from TRBV6-6 and TRBJ1-2, with 7 bases aligning to TRBD1. Germline V gene lookup returns CDR1 MNHNY and CDR2 SVGAGI (reference sequence). CDR3 length: 13 residues. With V trimmed by 5 bases and J by 8 bases, 8 bases remained unmatched. The CDR3 is CASSPTGMKGYTF. The DNA for the CDR3 is TGTGCCAGCAGTCCGACAGGGATGAAGGGCTACACCTTC.

The chain carries TRBV28 and TRBJ1-5, with 7 nucleotides matching TRBD1. CDR1 and CDR2 from the germline V gene are MDHEN and SYDVKM. Trimming cost V 8 bases and J 9 bases; bases outside gene matches: 13. The CDR3 runs to 14 residues. For the CDR3, the DNA is TGTGCCAGCGGAAAGACAGGGCCGGGGCGGCCCCAGCATTTT. It is translated as CASGKTGPGRPQHF.

The CDR3, as DNA: TGCGCCAGCAGTGAGGGCCGGTCCACGCAGTATTTT. Its translation: CASSEGRSTQYF. The chain employs TRBV10-1 and TRBJ2-3, with D unresolved. CDR1 is WNHNN, CDR2 SYGVQD, per germline (reference sequence). V dropped 2 bases and J dropped 9 bases, with 9 bases sitting between them. CDR3 length equals 12 residues.

The gene calls are TRBV29-1 and TRBJ2-5; no clear D. The CDR3 extends over 14 amino acids. Trimming removed 1 base at V and 5 bases at J, with 14 bases between. CDR1 SQVTM and CDR2 ANQGSEA come from the germline V gene. This chain's CDR3 is CSVEGFGELETQYF. CDR3 in DNA: TGCAGCGTTGAAGGGTTTGGGGAACTGGAGACCCAGTACTTC. Full variable domain (missing parts from reference TRBV29-1 and TRBJ2-5): SAVISQKPSRDICQRGTSLTIQCQVDSQVTMMFWYRQQPGQSLTLIATANQGSEATYESGFVIDKFPISRPNLTFSTLTVSNMSPEDSSIYLCSVEGFGELETQYFGPGTRLLVL.

The gene calls are TRBV6-1 and TRBJ2-1; 10 bases fit TRBD2. In germline, CDR1 is MNHNS, CDR2 SASEGT. Losses at the gene ends were 3 bases for V and 8 bases for J; bases not matched to a gene: 22. CDR3 length: 20 amino acids. CDR3 region: CASSDSGRGLAGVLNYEQFF. CDR3 nucleotides: TGTGCCAGCAGTGATTCGGGGAGGGGGCTAGCGGGAGTCCTTAACTATGAGCAGTTCTTC.

In the case of this clone: Relative to the germline gene, one junction end is altered; a read error may explain this. The same CDR3 is also encoded by other DNA sequences in this sample. The chain couples TRBV12-3 or TRBV12-4 to TRBJ2-5; TRBD2 aligns across 12 bases. The CDR3 is 13 residues long. CDR3 sequence: CASSLAGGETQYF. DNA for the CDR3: TGTGCCAGCAGTCTAGCGGGGGGGGAGACCCAGTACTTC.

This clone was counted a few times. The V call is TRBV18, the J call TRBJ2-1, with 9 nucleotides matching TRBD2. The CDR3 length is 15 residues. CDR1 KGHSH and CDR2 LQKENI come from the germline V gene. V lost 6 bases and J lost 7; bases outside the gene matches: 10. This CDR3 is CASSPRIAGDNEQFF. In DNA, the CDR3 is TGTGCCAGCTCCCCTCGGATAGCGGGAGATAATGAGCAGTTCTTC.

The V gene is TRBV28, the J gene TRBJ2-2; D call uncertain. The germline V and J ends were trimmed by 6 bases and 6 bases, with 8 bases remaining between them. Looked up from germline, CDR1 is MDHEN and CDR2 is SYDVKM. The CDR3 runs to 12 residues. The CDR3 DNA follows: TGTGCCAGCAGGCTGACACCCGGGGAGCTGTTTTTT. Amino acids: CASRLTPGELFF.

The chain joins TRBV5-5 to TRBJ1-2; 7 nucleotides line up with TRBD1. The junction had 4 bases not matched to a gene; V was cut back by 1 base and J by 4 bases. Germline CDR1 and CDR2: SGHKS and YYEKEE (reference sequence). The CDR3 consists of 14 residues. This CDR3 reads CASSLRGQPYGYTF. CDR3 DNA: TGTGCCAGCAGCTTGAGGGGACAGCCCTATGGCTACACCTTC.

This sequence joins TRBV7-2 and TRBJ1-1, with D uncertain. Germline CDR1 SGHTA, CDR2 FQGNSA. This CDR3 is 13 amino acids long. V lost 1 base and J 7 bases, leaving 10 bases between the germline ends. CDR3 protein: CASSLVKSLEAFF. The CDR3 DNA sequence: TGTGCCAGCAGCTTAGTTAAGTCTCTTGAAGCTTTCTTT.

The chain joins TRBV2 to TRBJ2-1; 9 bases map to TRBD2. The CDR3 is 14 residues long. Germline V lookup: CDR1 SNHLY, CDR2 FYNNEI. V lost 10 bases, J lost 10 bases, and 14 bases stayed unmatched. This chain's CDR3 is CATRRSGSNREQFF. CDR3 nucleotide sequence: TGTGCCACCCGCCGTAGCGGGAGCAACCGCGAGCAGTTCTTC.

This clone appeared once. The CDR3 here is CASSHLDLSSYEQYF. For the CDR3, the DNA is TGTGCCAGCAGTCACCTCGACTTGAGCTCCTACGAGCAGTACTTC. V usage is TRBV6-6 and J usage is TRBJ2-7; D not certain. The germline gives CDR1 MNHNY, CDR2 SVGAGI (reference sequence). With 5 bases removed from V and 0 bases from J, the gap between germline ends came to 14 bases. CDR3 size: 15 residues.

This sequence joins TRBV18 and TRBJ1-2; 11 positions match TRBD1. Germline CDR1 is KGHSH and CDR2 is LQKENI. The CDR3 sequence is 15 residues long. Germline trimming cut 3 bases from V and 8 bases from J; bases unmatched to any gene: 8. The CDR3 region is CASSPLDRGRVGYTF. For the CDR3, the DNA is TGTGCCAGCTCACCCTTGGACAGGGGGCGCGTAGGCTACACCTTC.

The chain couples TRBV4-1 to TRBJ1-4, with D perhaps TRBD1 (6 bases). V was pared by 3 bases and J by 0 bases, with 8 bases between. CDR1 MGHRA and CDR2 YSYEKL come from the germline V gene. This CDR3 is built from 15 residues. This chain's CDR3 is CASSQTGATNEKLFF. CDR3 DNA: TGCGCCAGCAGCCAGACAGGAGCAACTAATGAAAAACTGTTTTTT.

This clone has a handful of counts. CDR3 coding DNA: TGTGCCAGCAGTTACGGGCGCGAGCAGTACTTC. Translated, it gives CASSYGREQYF. This chain joins TRBV6-5 and TRBJ2-7; D gene unclear. The CDR3 totals 11 residues. The V gene's germline CDR1 is MNHEY and CDR2 SVGAGI. Trimming cost V 2 bases and J 6 bases, with 5 bases left between them.